These 5 T cell receptor beta chains were sequenced from one sample in a study of T-cell reconstitution after alpha-beta-depleted transplantation in children. Construction of the TCRbeta library involved unique molecular identifiers. TCRdb passed the PCR reads through MiXCR, listing each CDR3 protein once. Of approximately 650,000 distinct CDR3 sequences in the sample, around 13% were seen once. Sample: PBMCs, taken before TCRalphabeta/CD19-depleted stem cell transplant. The source is a girl aged 2 to 9 with congenital amegakaryocytic thrombocytopenia, due to receive a stem cell transplant.

Many counts were recorded for this clonotype. This chain joins TRBV14 and TRBJ2-7; 9 positions match TRBD2. The CDR3 contains 17 residues. Germline lookup yields CDR1 SGHDN and CDR2 FVKESK. Trimming cost V 0 bases and J 5 bases; bases outside gene matches: 11. DNA of the CDR3: TGTGCCAGCAGCCAAGATAAACCCGGGACTAGCTTCCACGAGCAGTACTTC. Protein product: CASSQDKPGTSFHEQYF.

This clonotype was recorded a few times. The J gene is TRBJ1-4, the V gene TRBV29-1; 7 bases map to TRBD1. V shed 4 bases, J shed 7 bases, and the junction held 6 bases outside the gene matches. Germline-derived CDR1 and CDR2 are SQVTM and ANQGSEA. This CDR3 contains 13 residues. The CDR3 bases are TGCAGCGTTGTTGAGGGGGCTTTTGAAAAACTGTTTTTT. It specifies CSVVEGAFEKLFF.

The chain couples TRBV5-1 to TRBJ2-5; 8 bases are shared with TRBD1. V was clipped by 5 bases and J by 2 bases; unmatched bases: 11. Germline V lookup: CDR1 SGHRS, CDR2 YFSETQ. The CDR3 has 16 amino acids. The DNA for the CDR3 is TGCGCCAGCAGGATCCCGTACAGGGGGAGGCAAGAGACCCAGTACTTC. It yields the protein CASRIPYRGRQETQYF.

As for this clonotype: A much larger clone is a single base away; this may be a read error. The chain links TRBV5-1 to TRBJ1-2; D might be TRBD1 (6 bases). The CDR3 consists of 18 residues. Germline loops: CDR1 SGHRS, CDR2 YFSETQ. The CDR3 is CASSLAYSDRPTNYGDTF. In nucleotides, the CDR3 is TGCGCCAGCAGCTTGGCCTATAGCGACAGGCCCACTAACTATGGCGACACCTTC. The full variable domain, rest sourced from reference TRBV5-1 and TRBJ1-2, is KAGVTQTPRYLIKTRGQQVTLSCSPISGHRSVSWYQQTPGQGLQFLFEYFSETQRNKGNFPGRFSGRQFSNSRSEMNVSTLELGDSALYLCASSLAYSDRPTNYGDTFGSGTRLTVV.

This clonotype was seen ten or more times. The rearrangement joins TRBV12-3 or TRBV12-4 to TRBJ2-7, with D unresolved. V dropped 3 bases and J dropped 0 bases, with 3 bases sitting between them. The CDR3 has 12 residues. In DNA, the CDR3 is TGTGCCAGCAGTTTCTACTCCTACGAGCAGTACTTC. This codes for CASSFYSYEQYF.